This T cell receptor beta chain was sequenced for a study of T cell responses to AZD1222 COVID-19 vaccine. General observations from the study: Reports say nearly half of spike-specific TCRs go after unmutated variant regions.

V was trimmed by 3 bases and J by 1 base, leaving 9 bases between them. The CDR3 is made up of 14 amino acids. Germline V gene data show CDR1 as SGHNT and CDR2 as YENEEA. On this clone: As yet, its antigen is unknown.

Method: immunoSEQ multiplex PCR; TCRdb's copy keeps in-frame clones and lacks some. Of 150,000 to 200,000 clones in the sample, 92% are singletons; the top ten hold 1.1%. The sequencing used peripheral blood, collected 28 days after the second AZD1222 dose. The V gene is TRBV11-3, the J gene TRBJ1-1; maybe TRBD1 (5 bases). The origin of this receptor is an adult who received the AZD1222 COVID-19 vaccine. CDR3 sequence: CASSLAGSNTEAFF. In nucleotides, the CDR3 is TGTGCCAGCAGCTTGGCAGGGTCGAACACTGAAGCTTTCTTT.